These 32 T cell receptor beta chains were sequenced from one sample in a study of T cells in Graves' hyperthyroidism and ophthalmopathy. What was amplified from RNA transcripts were TCR beta CDR3 regions. Using the HTBI primer set, a first-round RT-PCR was run on the TCR CDR3. Using its own MiXCR run on the multiplex PCR reads, TCRdb lists one record per CDR3 protein. The sample consists of about 350,000 distinct CDR3 sequences, approximately 13% of them appearing once. The specimen was blood. The receptors were sampled from a young woman with Graves' hyperthyroidism.

The chain recombines TRBV11-3 with TRBJ2-3; possibly TRBD2 for D (6 bases). The CDR3 runs to 13 residues. V was clipped by 2 bases and J by 4 bases, with 7 bases between them. Germline V CDR1 and CDR2: SGHNT, YENEEA. DNA for the CDR3: TGTGCCAGCAGCTTACGGGGGTCAGATACGCAGTATTTT. Amino acids: CASSLRGSDTQYF.

There are many counts of this clonotype. CDR3 in DNA: TGTGCCAGCAGAGACAGGGGGCTGGCAACCGGGGAGCTGTTTTTT. It yields the protein CASRDRGLATGELFF. The chain combines TRBV28 with TRBJ2-2; TRBD1 matches 10 bases. CDR3 length equals 15 residues. Per germline, CDR1 MDHEN and CDR2 SYDVKM. V shed 6 bases, J shed 5 bases, and the junction held 6 bases outside the gene matches.

This clonotype was seen ten or more times. The CDR3: CASSPAGNQPQHF. The CDR3, as DNA: TGTGCCAGCAGCCCCGCAGGGAATCAGCCCCAGCATTTT. The V gene is TRBV6-1, the J gene TRBJ1-5; D may be TRBD1 (5 bases). V was clipped by 6 bases and J by 4 bases, with 10 bases between them. The germline CDR1 and CDR2 sequences are MNHNS and SASEGT. This CDR3 region has 13 residues.

This clonotype was observed a few times. V gene TRBV28 combines with J gene TRBJ1-2; D perhaps matches TRBD1 (5 bases). CDR1 is MDHEN, CDR2 SYDVKM, per germline. Between the trimmed V and J ends, which lost 5 bases and 9 bases, there was a span of 22 bases. This CDR3 has 15 residues. For the CDR3, the DNA is TGTGCCAGCAGTACCATTACCGTGGGGGGGTTGAGCTACACCTTC. As protein: CASSTITVGGLSYTF.

This chain joins TRBV7-9 and TRBJ2-1; a possible D gene is TRBD1 (5 bases). Deletions cut 7 bases from V and 8 bases from J, with 12 bases between. The CDR3 totals 12 residues. Germline CDR1 SEHNR, CDR2 FQNEAQ (reference sequence). DNA of the CDR3: TGTGCCAGCACCCTGTGGGGCCATGAGCAGTTCTTC. Protein: CASTLWGHEQFF.

A remark on this clonotype: A single base separates this from a much larger clone, so it may be a read error. This chain uses TRBV7-2 with TRBJ2-3; 11 bases are a match to TRBD1. The CDR3 contains 18 residues. Germline values: CDR1 SGHTA, CDR2 FQGNSA. V lost 0 bases to trimming and J lost 8 bases; unmatched junction nucleotides: 13. The CDR3 reads CASSLAGTGGISRRTQYF. CDR3 coding DNA: TGTGCCAGCAGCTTAGCCGGGACAGGGGGGATCTCCCGACGTACGCAGTATTTT.

This clonotype was counted ten times or more. This chain joins TRBV28 and TRBJ1-5, with D unresolved. Looked up from germline, CDR1 is MDHEN and CDR2 is SYDVKM. V was cut by 1 base and J by 4 bases, with 11 bases left in between. CDR3 length: 15 amino acids. The CDR3 DNA reads as TGTGCCAGCAGTTTATTGGGAGAAGGAAATCAGCCCCAGCATTTT. This encodes CASSLLGEGNQPQHF.

CDR3 nucleotide sequence: TGTGCCAGCAGCTTAGAGGGGGGTCGGAACGAGCAGTACTTC. Protein sequence: CASSLEGGRNEQYF. The V and J genes are TRBV7-9 and TRBJ2-7, with D perhaps TRBD1 or TRBD2 (6 bases each). The V gene's germline CDR1 is SEHNR and CDR2 FQNEAQ (reference sequence). V lost 1 base and J lost 5, with 12 bases in between. This CDR3 is built from 14 residues.

This chain uses TRBV4-3 with TRBJ1-2; D is possibly TRBD1 (6 bases). V gave up 1 base and J gave up 6 bases, with 9 bases separating them. The CDR3 totals 13 residues. The germline V gene has CDR1 LGHNA and CDR2 YSLEER. CDR3 region: CASSQARGNGYTF. In DNA form, the CDR3 reads TGCGCCAGCAGCCAAGCCAGGGGAAATGGCTACACCTTC.

This clonotype has at least ten counts. This chain joins TRBV6-6 and TRBJ1-1; D remains ambiguous. V lost 2 bases and J 3 bases, leaving 10 bases between the germline ends. CDR3 length equals 14 residues. The V gene's germline CDR1 is MNHNY and CDR2 SVGAGI (reference sequence). CDR3 sequence reads: CASSYPMAYTEAFF. CDR3 nucleotide sequence: TGTGCCAGCAGTTACCCGATGGCGTACACTGAAGCTTTCTTT.

The chain uses TRBV24-1 and TRBJ2-2; 7 bases match TRBD1. The CDR3 sequence is 13 residues long. V shed 7 bases, J shed 5 bases, and the junction held 3 bases outside the gene matches. Germline CDR1 KGHDR, CDR2 SFDVKD. CDR3 DNA: TGTGCCACCAGAGGGGGCGCAACCGGGGAGCTGTTTTTT. Amino acids: CATRGGATGELFF.

In this sample, this clonotype turned up many times. The V and J genes are TRBV2 and TRBJ2-5; no clear D gene. Trimming stripped 6 bases from V and 4 bases from J, with 12 bases between. Germline V gives CDR1 SNHLY, CDR2 FYNNEI. There are 13 residues in the CDR3. DNA of the CDR3: TGTGCCAGCAGCCGAGGCATGGGAGAGACCCAGTACTTC. Translated: CASSRGMGETQYF.

Regarding this clonotype: Without the conserved terminal phenylalanine or tryptophan, this CDR3 likely stems from a read error. This sequence joins TRBV5-1 and TRBJ2-2; D may match TRBD1 or TRBD2 (5 bases each). CDR3 length: 15 amino acids. Trimming left V 5 bases short and J 3 bases short, with 14 bases between. Germline V gives CDR1 SGHRS, CDR2 YFSETQ. This CDR3 is CASSYRLGDTGELFL. In DNA, the CDR3 is TGCGCCAGCAGTTACCGACTGGGGGACACCGGGGAGCTGTTTCTT.

This chain joins TRBV13 and TRBJ1-4; TRBD1 matches 9 bases. The CDR3 spans 15 residues. Trimming took 5 bases from V and 8 from J; bases not matched to a gene: 9. Germline CDR1 PRHDT, CDR2 FYEKMQ (reference sequence). The DNA for the CDR3 is TGTGCCAGCAGCACCACAGGGGGCGCCGGGGAAAAACTGTTTTTT. This translates into CASSTTGGAGEKLFF.

This clonotype was counted a few times. The chain couples TRBV5-1 to TRBJ2-1, with TRBD2 identical over 10 bases. The CDR3 covers 16 residues. V lost 7 bases and J lost 9; bases outside the gene matches: 16. Germline assignment: CDR1 SGHRS and CDR2 YFSETQ. As DNA, the CDR3 is TGCGCCAGCGCGGGGGTAGCGGGAGGAAAGAGTGGTGAGCAGTTCTTC. Translated, it gives CASAGVAGGKSGEQFF.

This clonotype was seen ten or more times. The rearrangement links TRBV20-1 to TRBJ2-1, with a tentative D call TRBD2 (5 bases). V lost 8 bases and J lost 4, with 21 bases in between. The CDR3 is 15 amino acids. CDR1 and CDR2 (germline): DFQATT, SNEGSKA (reference sequence). CDR3 DNA sequence: TGCAGTAAATACGGCCCGGGGATGAGTTACAATGAGCAGTTCTTC. Translation: CSKYGPGMSYNEQFF.

This clonotype was seen ten or more times. J is TRBJ2-1 and V is TRBV3-1; 10 bases fit TRBD2. Trimming at V came to 11 bases and at J to 6 bases, leaving 13 bases not matched to a gene. Per germline, CDR1 LGHDT and CDR2 YNNKEL (reference sequence). CDR3 length: 15 residues. The DNA for the CDR3 is TGTGCCGGGGGGTCTAGCGGGAGACCCCGCAATGAGCAGTTCTTC. Its translation: CAGGSSGRPRNEQFF.

This clonotype was observed at least ten times. The chain links TRBV28 to TRBJ1-5; 7 bases map to TRBD1. Losses at the gene ends were 5 bases for V and 5 bases for J; bases not matched to a gene: 12. The CDR3 is 16 residues long. Germline CDR1 reads MDHEN; CDR2 reads SYDVKM. The CDR3 loop is CASSPRDRRIDQPQHF. Written as DNA, the CDR3 is TGTGCCAGCAGTCCCCGGGACAGAAGGATCGATCAGCCCCAGCATTTT.

This chain uses TRBV19 with TRBJ2-7; 8 bases align to TRBD1. The CDR3 sequence is 15 residues long. J lost 1 base, V lost 5 bases, and 7 bases had no gene match. CDR1 is LNHDA, CDR2 SQIVND, per germline (reference sequence). CDR3 DNA sequence: TGTGCCAGTAGTCGCACCGGGACAGGATCCTACGAGCAGTACTTC. Its protein product is CASSRTGTGSYEQYF. Together with reference TRBV19 and TRBJ2-7, the CDR3 gives the full variable domain: DGGITQSPKYLFRKEGQNVTLSCEQNLNHDAMYWYRQDPGQGLRLIYYSQIVNDFQKGDIAEGYSVSREKKESFPLTVTSAQKNPTAFYLCASSRTGTGSYEQYFGPGTRLTVT.

This clonotype was seen at least ten times. The V call is TRBV20-1, the J call TRBJ2-5; D is undetermined. CDR3 length: 13 amino acids. Deletions cut 8 bases from V and 1 base from J, with 14 bases between. Germline V gene data show CDR1 as DFQATT and CDR2 as SNEGSKA (reference sequence). The CDR3 bases are TGCAGTATCCCCCAGCGACTCCAAGAGACCCAGTACTTC. Translating it yields CSIPQRLQETQYF.

This clonotype was detected only a few times. V gene TRBV28 combines with J gene TRBJ2-1; no reliable D call. Germline V gene sequence: CDR1 MDHEN, CDR2 SYDVKM. V dropped 7 bases and J dropped 2 bases, with 6 bases sitting between them. The CDR3 length is 12 residues. DNA for the CDR3: TGTGCCAGCAAGAGTCCCTACAATGAGCAGTTCTTC. This encodes CASKSPYNEQFF.

This clonotype was recorded only once. This may come from a read error, since a much larger clone is one base off. The CDR3 DNA is TGTGCCAGCAGCTTGGAGATGGATGAGACCCAGTACTTC. Amino acid sequence: CASSLEMDETQYF. The V call is TRBV11-2, the J call TRBJ2-5; D is unclear. The CDR3 is 13 amino acids. CDR1 and CDR2 (germline): SGHAT, FQNNGV. V gave up 3 bases and J gave up 5 bases, with 10 bases separating them.

This clonotype was counted ten times or more. The rearrangement joins TRBV11-3 to TRBJ2-2; D ambiguous. Germline V gene data show CDR1 as SGHNT and CDR2 as YENEEA. The CDR3 is made up of 14 amino acids. V lost 0 bases to trimming and J lost 6 bases, with 8 bases between them. The CDR3 here is CASSLDASPGELFF. CDR3 nucleotide sequence: TGTGCCAGCAGCTTAGATGCGAGCCCCGGGGAGCTGTTTTTT.

This clonotype has a count of ten or more. The genes are TRBV20-1 and TRBJ2-5, with 10 bases aligning to TRBD1. The germline CDR1 and CDR2 sequences are DFQATT and SNEGSKA (reference sequence). Trimming cost V 3 bases and J 1 base; bases outside gene matches: 5. The CDR3 runs to 15 residues. In DNA form, the CDR3 reads TGCAGTGCTAGCACCGGGACAGGGGTCCAAGAGACCCAGTACTTC. Translated: CSASTGTGVQETQYF.

In its sample, this clonotype was seen many times. The rearrangement joins TRBV28 to TRBJ1-4, with TRBD1 as a possible D gene (6 bases). V shed 5 bases and J shed 0 bases, with 10 bases lying between them. The CDR3 contains 15 residues. Germline-derived CDR1 and CDR2 are MDHEN and SYDVKM. This CDR3 reads CASSLRGATNEKLFF. The CDR3 nucleotides read TGTGCCAGCAGTCTAAGGGGGGCAACTAATGAAAAACTGTTTTTT.

This clonotype has more than one count but fewer than ten. The chain is built from TRBV6-1 and TRBJ2-1; 11 bases are a match to TRBD2. The CDR3 has 17 amino acids. The V gene end was trimmed by 8 bases and the J gene end by 7 bases; junction bases not matched to a gene: 16. Per germline, CDR1 MNHNS and CDR2 SASEGT. DNA for the CDR3: TGTGCCAGCCTAACTAGCGGGAGTATCTTTTCGGGGAATGAGCAGTTCTTC. Protein sequence: CASLTSGSIFSGNEQFF.

V gene TRBV4-2 combines with J gene TRBJ2-3, with D perhaps matching TRBD2 (5 bases). V lost 0 bases to trimming and J lost 4 bases, with 5 bases between them. The CDR3 is 13 amino acids. Germline CDR1 and CDR2: LGHNA and YNFKEQ. The CDR3 sequence: CASSQELADTQYF. CDR3 bases: TGTGCCAGCAGCCAAGAACTAGCAGATACGCAGTATTTT.

This clonotype was observed a handful of times. V is TRBV6-1 and J is TRBJ1-1, with D perhaps TRBD1 (5 bases). Trimming pared 6 bases from V and 0 bases from J, leaving 8 bases between. The germline gives CDR1 MNHNS, CDR2 SASEGT. This CDR3 has 13 residues. This chain's CDR3 is CASRSGLNTEAFF. In nucleotides, the CDR3 is TGTGCCAGCAGATCGGGGCTGAACACTGAAGCTTTCTTT.

V is TRBV30 and J is TRBJ1-2; D is possibly TRBD1 (5 bases). Trimming removed 5 bases from V and 8 bases from J, with 18 bases in between. This CDR3 is built from 13 residues. In germline, CDR1 is GTSNPN, CDR2 SVGIG (reference sequence). The CDR3: CAWGPGLIGGYTF. The CDR3, as DNA: TGTGCCTGGGGCCCGGGACTAATTGGAGGCTACACCTTC.

On this clonotype itself: This may be a read error: a much more frequent sequence differs by one nucleotide. The gene calls are TRBV6-1 and TRBJ1-4, with D perhaps matching TRBD1 (6 bases). The germline CDR1 and CDR2 sequences are MNHNS and SASEGT. CDR3 length: 17 residues. CDR3 in amino acids: CASSMTGDRLIDEKPFF. For the CDR3, the DNA is TGTGCCAGCAGTATGACAGGTGACAGGCTTATTGATGAAAAACCGTTTTTT.

This rearrangement joins TRBV6-2 or TRBV6-3 to TRBJ1-5; D remains unclear. CDR3 length: 12 residues. The V end lost 6 bases, the J end lost 6 bases, and 9 bases lay between the germline ends. Germline V CDR1 and CDR2: MNHEY, SVGEGT. The CDR3 nucleotides are TGTGCCAGCAGGGAGGACGCTCAGCCCCAGCATTTT. Translated: CASREDAQPQHF.

There are many counts of this clonotype. The gene calls are TRBV12-3 or TRBV12-4 and TRBJ2-1; 10 bases map to TRBD1. This CDR3 has 16 residues. V trimming: 4 bases; J trimming: 6 bases; junction bases outside the gene matches: 9. The DNA of the CDR3 is TGTGCCAGCAGTTCCAGCCTCCGACAGGGGGCCAATGAGCAGTTCTTC. It translates to CASSSSLRQGANEQFF.